This T cell receptor (beta chain) emerged from a study of response to subunit inactivated influenza vaccine. TCRdb analysed the RT-PCR reads with MiXCR anew, one entry per CDR3 protein. The repertoire holds 400,000 to 550,000 distinct CDR3 sequences, with about 25% as singletons. CDR1 and CDR2 (germline): SGHRS, YFSETQ. The V segment lost 4 bases and the J segment 4 bases; nucleotides outside the gene matches: 8. This CDR3 comprises 14 residues. The chain has TRBV5-1 and TRBJ2-7, with 7 bases aligning to TRBD2. The sequencing here drew on CD4+ T cells sorted from PBMCs, taken approximately 5 days after vaccination. The TCR originated in a man between 50 and 59 years old who received an inactivated influenza vaccine. CDR3 loop: CASSRRGGQYEQYF. CDR3 coding DNA: TGCGCCAGCAGCCGACGCGGGGGTCAATACGAGCAGTACTTC. Using reference TRBV5-1 and TRBJ2-7 for the parts outside the CDR3, the full variable domain is KAGVTQTPRYLIKTRGQQVTLSCSPISGHRSVSWYQQTPGQGLQFLFEYFSETQRNKGNFPGRFSGRQFSNSRSEMNVSTLELGDSALYLCASSRRGGQYEQYFGPGTRLTVT.